The present T cell receptor (beta chain) was sequenced within a study of OX40 agonist ivuxolimab in advanced cancers. Sequencing used immunoSEQ multiplex PCR; TCRdb keeps in-frame clones, though not all of them. This sample has under 110,000 clones, with about nine tenths found just once. J was trimmed by 10 bases and V by 6 bases; bases with no gene match: 14. Germline V gives CDR1 MNHNY, CDR2 SVGAGI (reference sequence). The CDR3 is made up of 14 amino acids. A note on this clone: Its antigen remains unidentified.

Study-wide points: Clonal expansion by week 6 occurred in CD4+ and CD8+ blood T cells (at 0.1 to 3.0 mg/kg).

J is TRBJ1-1 and V is TRBV6-6; 7 bases agree with TRBD1. This receptor was identified in an adult with an advanced solid tumor such as melanoma, head and neck, liver or kidney cancer. Source: CD4+ or CD8+ T cells sorted from blood, taken in a trial of the OX40 agonist ivuxolimab. The DNA of the CDR3 is TGTGCCAGCAGCAAGGACAGGAGTAGCGGGGGAGCTTTCTTT. Residues: CASSKDRSSGGAFF.